Below, 2 T cell receptor beta chains from the same sample are listed, as sequenced in a study of blood T cells in healthy people across ages. Alongside a J-beta primer mix, a sample-barcoded 5' primer served in a second PCR lasting about 7 to 11 cycles. Each CDR3 protein gets one entry after TCRdb re-called the 5' RACE reads with MiXCR. The repertoire holds roughly 830,000 distinct CDR3 sequences, with about 62% as singletons. Sequenced material: blood. These receptors originate from a young man in good health.

Points on this clonotype: Here the CDR3 omits its conserved ending phenylalanine or tryptophan, so a read error is the likely source. J is TRBJ2-1 and V is TRBV12-3 or TRBV12-4, with 9 positions matching TRBD2. The V and J ends lost 5 bases and 6 bases, in that order; junction bases with no gene match: 8. The CDR3 length is 15 residues. The CDR3 sequence is CASSQGLASPNEQFL. The CDR3, as DNA: TGTGCCAGCAGTCAGGGACTAGCCTCCCCCAATGAGCAGTTCTTA.

The chain has TRBV7-9 and TRBJ1-2; D perhaps matches TRBD1 (6 bases). The length of the CDR3 is 15 residues. Germline CDR1 SEHNR, CDR2 FQNEAQ (reference sequence). V gave up 2 bases and J gave up 6 bases, with 16 bases separating them. This CDR3 reads CASSLWSEGVDGYTF. The CDR3 DNA is TGTGCCAGCAGCTTATGGTCCGAGGGGGTAGATGGCTACACCTTC.